The clone carrying this TCR beta chain was picked up many times. This specimen belongs to a study of T cells after yellow fever vaccination. The wider study: Low-cell-number fractions were prepared with SMART-Seq v4 Ultra Low Input. Study conclusions and caveats: Sequencing of sorted memory subsets on day 0 failed to detect almost all vaccine-responding clonotypes. Though it reached lower strength, the secondary response hit its peak faster, day 5 versus 15.

TCR cDNA, made by 5'RACE template switching, carried an added universal primer site and UMIs. One entry per CDR3 protein results from TCRdb running MiXCR on the 5' RACE reads. The profile covers about 22,000 distinct CDR3 sequences, with around 5.5% appearing a single time and approximately 20% taken by the ten largest. V was trimmed by 6 bases and J by 11 bases, leaving 23 bases between them. Germline V gives CDR1 DFQATT, CDR2 SNEGSKA (reference sequence). The CDR3 is 14 amino acids. The receptor was isolated from a man aged 18-30 years who received the YFV17D yellow fever vaccine. The material sequenced was PBMCs, either bulk or a sorted T-cell subset (CD4+, CD8+, memory, or dextramer-sorted; not recorded which), taken roughly 45 days after the first yellow fever vaccination. J is TRBJ1-5 and V is TRBV20-1; D is uncertain. CDR3 region: CSAPDLGVARAQHF. In DNA, the CDR3 is TGCAGTGCCCCGGATCTGGGTGTGGCGAGGGCCCAGCATTTT.